This T cell receptor beta chain comes out of a study of cytomegalovirus exposure and HLA in healthy donors. Study context: Falling in the Caucasian-associated ancestry cluster were 80% to 85% of under 500 genotyped donors.

On this clone itself: Its antigen is still unknown.

Study observations and caveats: The likely explanation for a cluster of highly shared sequence variants was sequencing artifact.

Germline-derived CDR1 and CDR2 are MNHEY and SVGAGI. V shed 6 bases, J shed 5 bases, and the junction held 11 bases outside the gene matches. The CDR3 is 15 amino acids. This PCR relied on a set of 60 Vbeta primers and 13 Jbeta primers. The method was immunoSEQ multiplex PCR; TCRdb's version includes in-frame clones alone and lacks a portion of them. The repertoire consists of approximately 79,000 clones, with 78% occurring once and the leading ten covering less than 7%. The chain has TRBV6-5 and TRBJ2-3, with 7 bases aligning to TRBD1. The sequence was obtained from a male donor in good health and CMV-seropositive. Sequencing was performed on PBMCs. CDR3 sequence (DNA): TGTGCCAGCAGACCCCATACAGGGGAAGGAGATACGCAGTATTTT. Translation gives CASRPHTGEGDTQYF.